These 27 T cell receptor beta chains originate from one sample sequenced in a study of molecular identifiers for immune sequencing clone quantification. A single record per CDR3 protein comes from TCRdb applying MiXCR to the PCR reads. The profile shows a few hundred thousand distinct CDR3 sequences, roughly 23% of them singletons. The sequencing sample was made of naive CD8+ T cells from blood, with Jurkat cell RNA spiked in. As for subset: FACS-sorted CD8+CD4-CCR7+CD45RA+ naive T cells. These receptors originate from a human donor in good health. Some libraries in this study had Jurkat cell RNA spiked in.

This clonotype turned up a few times. The V gene is TRBV18, the J gene TRBJ2-3; perhaps D is TRBD1 or TRBD2 (6 bases each). The germline V gene encodes CDR1 KGHSH and CDR2 LQKENI. The CDR3 consists of 20 residues. Trimming stripped 3 bases from V and 2 bases from J, with 27 bases between. The CDR3 is CASSPEFNGGSPQNTDTQYF. The CDR3 DNA reads TGTGCCAGCTCACCTGAGTTCAACGGGGGCAGCCCGCAAAACACAGATACGCAGTATTTT.

This clonotype has at least ten counts. The J gene is TRBJ2-7, the V gene TRBV28; D is uncertain. CDR3 length equals 12 residues. Germline values: CDR1 MDHEN, CDR2 SYDVKM. V lost 4 bases to trimming and J lost 4 bases, with 8 bases between them. CDR3 nucleotide sequence: TGTGCCAGCAGTTCGATATGGTACGAGCAGTACTTC. This gives the protein CASSSIWYEQYF.

This clonotype appeared a few times. The chain couples TRBV30 to TRBJ2-2; D call uncertain. CDR1 and CDR2 (germline): GTSNPN, SVGIG (reference sequence). V lost 4 bases to trimming and J lost 4 bases, with 4 bases between them. CDR3 length: 11 amino acids. The DNA for the CDR3 is TGTGCCTGGATGATCACCGGGGAGCTGTTTTTT. As protein: CAWMITGELFF.

This clonotype was seen more than once but under ten times. The junction differs from germline at one of its ends, possibly a read error. V gene TRBV14 combines with J gene TRBJ2-7; TRBD2 is a possible D gene (5 bases). This CDR3 is built from 13 residues. CDR1 is SGHDN and CDR2 is FVKESK in the germline V gene. This chain's CDR3 is CASSQARRAERYF. The CDR3 nucleotides read TGTGCCAGCAGCCAGGCCAGGCGGGCCGAGCGGTACTTC.

For the CDR3, the DNA is TGTGCCAGCAGCCCGCGAGGCCAGGGGGCAACCTACGAGCAGTACTTC. It codes for CASSPRGQGATYEQYF. The rearrangement uses TRBV7-9 and TRBJ2-7; 8 nucleotides align to TRBD1. The CDR3 has 16 amino acids. The germline CDR1 and CDR2 sequences are SEHNR and FQNEAQ (reference sequence). V dropped 5 bases and J dropped 2; count of bases not matched to a gene: 11.

This clonotype occurred many times. The chain employs TRBV12-5 and TRBJ2-5; D could derive from TRBD1 or TRBD2 (5 bases each). This CDR3 has 16 amino acids. The germline V gene has CDR1 LGHNT and CDR2 FRNRAP. The ends were cut back, 1 base at V and 0 bases at J, with 12 bases in the middle. The CDR3 DNA reads as TGTGCTAGTGGTTTGGCCGGGACCGATTACCAAGAGACCCAGTACTTC. Its protein is CASGLAGTDYQETQYF.

This clonotype was observed many times. An end of the junction differs from the germline gene, which may be a read error. J is TRBJ1-1 and V is TRBV7-7; D possibly corresponds to TRBD1 (6 bases). CDR3 size: 13 residues. From germline, CDR1 is SSHAT and CDR2 FNYEAQ (reference sequence). The CDR3 sequence is CASSWGGGTEAFF. In DNA form, the CDR3 reads TGTGCTAGCAGCTGGGGGGGCGGAACTGAAGCTTTCTTT.

This clonotype was detected many times. This chain links TRBV29-1 with TRBJ2-3; TRBD1 might be the D (5 bases). Trimming shortened V by 6 bases and J by 1 base, and 11 bases separated the two germline ends. The CDR3 is 13 residues long. Germline V gives CDR1 SQVTM, CDR2 ANQGSEA. The CDR3 nucleotides are TGCAGCGTCTTCCCGACAGGCACAGATACGCAGTATTTT. Translated, it gives CSVFPTGTDTQYF.

This clonotype was observed a single time. Just one base apart from a much larger clone, this may be a read error. The chain uses TRBV29-1 and TRBJ2-3; no clear D gene. The germline CDR1 and CDR2 sequences are SQVTM and ANQGSEA. There are 16 residues in the CDR3. DNA of the CDR3: TGCAGCGCACGACCGTGGTCCGCCCGACCCACAGCTACGCAGTATTTT. Protein: CSARPWSARPTATQYF.

This clonotype has a count of ten or more. This sequence joins TRBV13 and TRBJ1-6, with D possibly being TRBD1 (6 bases). CDR1 PRHDT and CDR2 FYEKMQ come from the germline V gene (reference sequence). Trimming took off 1 base at V and 14 bases at J, with 12 bases between the two ends. CDR3 length: 13 residues. In DNA form, the CDR3 reads TGTGCCAGCAGCTTAGATAGGGGGGACGCCCTCCACTTT. The encoded protein is CASSLDRGDALHF.

This clonotype showed up just a few times. The chain combines TRBV6-5 with TRBJ2-5; TRBD1 matches at 8 bases. V shed 0 bases, J shed 5 bases, and the junction held 8 bases outside the gene matches. CDR1 is MNHEY, CDR2 SVGAGI, per germline. The CDR3 is made up of 16 amino acids. The CDR3, as DNA: TGTGCCAGCAGTTACTCGCTAGGACAGGGAGCGGAGACCCAGTACTTC. It codes for CASSYSLGQGAETQYF.

The J gene is TRBJ2-3, the V gene TRBV7-6; D assignment may be TRBD1 or TRBD2 (5 bases each). With 1 base removed from V and 4 bases from J, the gap between germline ends came to 12 bases. The CDR3 has 15 residues. Germline values: CDR1 SGHVS, CDR2 FNYEAQ. The DNA of the CDR3 is TGTGCCAGCAGCTTAGAGGTTAGAGGGGCAGATACGCAGTATTTT. The encoded protein is CASSLEVRGADTQYF. Full variable domain (rest looked up from reference TRBV7-6 and TRBJ2-3): GAGVSQSPRYKVTKRGQDVALRCDPISGHVSLYWYRQALGQGPEFLTYFNYEAQQDKSGLPNDRFSAERPEGSISTLTIQRTEQRDSAMYRCASSLEVRGADTQYFGPGTRLTVL.

Concerning this clonotype itself: Given a much more abundant clone one base away, this may be a read error. The chain recombines TRBV9 with TRBJ1-6; TRBD1 is a possible D gene (6 bases). CDR3 length: 16 residues. The V gene lost 4 bases and the J gene lost 7 bases, with 18 bases spanning the gap. The germline V gene encodes CDR1 SGDLS and CDR2 YYNGEE. This CDR3 is CASSPHGGAGNSPLHF. Here the CDR3 DNA reads TGTGCCAGCAGCCCGCACGGGGGGGCCGGGAATTCACCCCTCCACTTT.

This clonotype was seen more than once but under ten times. The chain links TRBV7-9 to TRBJ2-7; D is ambiguous. The V gene's germline CDR1 is SEHNR and CDR2 FQNEAQ (reference sequence). The V gene lost 5 bases and the J gene lost 2 bases, with 16 bases spanning the gap. The CDR3 runs 15 residues. The CDR3 region has the DNA TGTGCCAGCAGCCCCGTCGTCGAAACCGCCTACGAGCAGTACTTC. Translation gives CASSPVVETAYEQYF.

This clonotype was detected only once. This chain joins TRBV5-3 and TRBJ1-3, with 8 bases identical to TRBD1. TRBV5-3 is designated an ORF whose function remains uncertain. This CDR3 contains 15 residues. V was pared by 8 bases and J by 0 bases, with 7 bases of the junction left unmatched. The CDR3 loop reads CASFQGATSGNTIYF. CDR3 in DNA: TGTGCCAGTTTCCAGGGGGCCACCTCTGGAAACACCATATATTTT.

The chain has TRBV2 and TRBJ1-5; no reliable D call. The length of the CDR3 is 17 residues. The V end lost 5 bases, the J end lost 0 bases, and 17 bases lay between the germline ends. Germline assignment: CDR1 SNHLY and CDR2 FYNNEI. CDR3 sequence (DNA): TGTGCCAGCAGTCTACTTTTCGCCGTGGATAGCAATCAGCCCCAGCATTTT. As protein: CASSLLFAVDSNQPQHF.

A remark on this clonotype: The junction differs from germline at one of its ends, possibly a read error. The CDR3 nucleotides read TGTGCCCGCAGCTTAGCGGGGCGGGGGGGCAGAGCGCCCCAGTACTTC. Amino acids: CARSLAGRGGRAPQYF. The rearrangement joins TRBV7-2 to TRBJ2-5; 9 nucleotides agree with TRBD2. Germline CDR1 and CDR2: SGHTA and FQGNSA. The CDR3 has 16 amino acids. Supplemented by reference TRBV7-2 and TRBJ2-5, the full variable domain reads GAGVSQSPSNKVTEKGKDVELRCDPISGHTALYWYRQSLGQGLEFLIYFQGNSAPDKSGLPSDRFSAERTGGSVSTLTIQRTQQEDSAVYLCARSLAGRGGRAPQYFGPGTRLLVL.

The chain has TRBV7-9 and TRBJ2-5; D not certain. Trimming stripped 5 bases from V and 0 bases from J, with 13 bases between. CDR3 length: 15 amino acids. Germline lookup yields CDR1 SEHNR and CDR2 FQNEAQ (reference sequence). CDR3 DNA sequence: TGTGCCAGCAGCCTAGTTGGTGGGTACCAAGAGACCCAGTACTTC. This translates into CASSLVGGYQETQYF.

J is TRBJ1-6 and V is TRBV7-9; D not resolved. From germline, CDR1 is SEHNR and CDR2 FQNEAQ (reference sequence). The CDR3 is 13 amino acids. V lost 4 bases and J lost 10, with 11 bases in between. The chain's CDR3 is CASSSHKASPLHF. The CDR3 DNA sequence: TGTGCCAGCAGCTCACACAAGGCGTCACCCCTCCACTTT.

This clonotype has ten or more counts. This chain connects TRBV28 to TRBJ2-7, with unresolved D. The germline CDR1 and CDR2 sequences are MDHEN and SYDVKM. V shed 4 bases and J shed 3 bases, with 13 bases lying between them. The CDR3 contains 14 residues. This chain's CDR3 is CASSWEGLDYEQYF. In DNA, the CDR3 is TGTGCCAGCAGTTGGGAAGGGCTCGACTACGAGCAGTACTTC.

This chain connects TRBV29-1 to TRBJ2-7, with 8 bases matching TRBD1. J lost 1 base, V lost 0 bases, and 5 bases had no gene match. This CDR3 spans 15 amino acids. CDR1 is SQVTM, CDR2 ANQGSEA, per germline. The CDR3 DNA is TGCAGCGTTGAAGATATGCAGGGGGCTTCCTACGAGCAGTACTTC. It yields the protein CSVEDMQGASYEQYF.

The chain employs TRBV7-9 and TRBJ2-7, with a tentative D call TRBD1 (5 bases). V lost 4 bases to trimming and J lost 5 bases, with 18 bases between them. CDR3 length: 15 amino acids. Germline values: CDR1 SEHNR, CDR2 FQNEAQ (reference sequence). The CDR3 reads CASSYLGAQSHEQYF. CDR3 in DNA: TGTGCCAGCAGCTACCTAGGGGCCCAGAGCCACGAGCAGTACTTC.

This clonotype was seen ten or more times. The chain combines TRBV6-5 with TRBJ2-7; 11 bases match TRBD1. CDR1 and CDR2 (germline): MNHEY, SVGAGI. The CDR3 length is 16 residues. V gave up 0 bases and J gave up 2 bases; unmatched junction bases: 3. CDR3 sequence (DNA): TGTGCCAGCAGTTACTCCTCGGGACAGGGGGCCTACGAGCAGTACTTC. Residues: CASSYSSGQGAYEQYF.

Worth noting for this clonotype: A much more abundant neighbour one base away suggests this may be a read error. This chain links TRBV9 with TRBJ1-6, with a possible D match to TRBD1 (6 bases). The length of the CDR3 is 14 residues. Germline CDR1 SGDLS, CDR2 YYNGEE. CDR3 protein: CASSEGGSNSPLRF. The CDR3 DNA is TGTGCCAGCAGCGAAGGGGGTTCGAATTCACCCCTCCGCTTT.

Details on this clonotype: The junction shows a germline mismatch at one end, possibly a read error. This chain connects TRBV19 to TRBJ1-2; 7 bases map to TRBD1. Germline lookup yields CDR1 LNHDA and CDR2 SQIVND (reference sequence). CDR3 length: 14 residues. Here the CDR3 DNA reads TGTGCCAGTAGAAACAGGGGCACTAACTATGGCTACATCTTC. Protein: CASRNRGTNYGYIF.

This chain connects TRBV12-3 or TRBV12-4 to TRBJ1-5, with D hard to call. V lost 6 bases, J lost 0 bases, and 9 bases lay in between. The CDR3 has 14 amino acids. The DNA for the CDR3 is TGTGCCAGCAGGCCTGTAGGTAGCAATCAGCCCCAGCATTTT. Amino acid sequence: CASRPVGSNQPQHF.

This clonotype appeared a few times. The chain recombines TRBV5-1 with TRBJ2-7; TRBD1 or TRBD2 may be the D gene (5 bases each). The CDR3 runs to 15 residues. The germline V gene has CDR1 SGHRS and CDR2 YFSETQ. V shed 4 bases and J shed 0 bases, with 14 bases lying between them. The CDR3 is CASSEGTGSSYEQYF. The CDR3 coding sequence is TGCGCCAGCAGCGAGGGGACCGGAAGCTCCTACGAGCAGTACTTC.